This is a list of T cell receptor beta chains from one sample in a study of cytomegalovirus exposure and HLA in healthy donors. Here immunoSEQ multiplex PCR was the method, and the copy in TCRdb shows in-frame clones only, minus some. Of 150,000 to 200,000 clones in the sample, approximately 83% were seen once. Material: PBMCs. The receptors here all came from a man younger than 30 in good health and CMV-seropositive. Each CDR3 is given with its conserved first and last residue. The order of the fields is J gene, D gene, V gene, clone size, CDR3 DNA, CDR3 protein. The D gene is left open where the match is weak. Expanded clones are given a class, and other clones once, few, many or no size at all.

TRBJ1-6,-,TRBV18,-,TGTGCCAGCTCACCATCAGGGGATAATTCACCCCTCCACTTT,CASSPSGDNSPLHF
TRBJ2-7,TRBD1,TRBV7-9,-,TGTGCCAGCAGCTATTCGACAGGGGGGGGAGAGCAGTACTTC,CASSYSTGGGEQYF
TRBJ2-7,TRBD2,TRBV5-4,-,TGTGCCAGCAGCCACCACCAGACTAGCCGTAGAAACGAGCAGTACTTC,CASSHHQTSRRNEQYF
TRBJ2-1,TRBD2,TRBV4-2,-,TGTGCCAGCAGTCCTCCTTCATTGCGGGGGTTCCGGGTCGAGCAGTTCTTC,CASSPPSLRGFRVEQFF
TRBJ1-2,-,TRBV6-1,-,TGTGCCAGCAGGGTCCAGGGCCCCCTTGAGACCTTC,CASRVQGPLETF
TRBJ2-2,TRBD2,TRBV10-1,once,TGCGCCAGCAGTAGCGGGGGGCCAATTAACACCGGGGAGCTGTTTTTT,CASSSGGPINTGELFF
TRBJ2-3,TRBD2,TRBV7-9,-,TGTGCCAGCAGCTTAGACACTAGCGGGGAGGTTGATACGCAGTATTTT,CASSLDTSGEVDTQYF
TRBJ2-2,TRBD2,TRBV4-1,-,TGCGCCAGCAGCCGAATAGCGGGGATAACCGGGGAGCTGTTTTTT,CASSRIAGITGELFF
TRBJ2-3,-,TRBV15,-,TGTGCCACCACGAGGGCCAACACAGACGGCACAGATACGCAGTATTTT,CATTRANTDGTDTQYF
TRBJ2-7,-,TRBV30,-,TGTGCCTGGAGTGTCGTGAGGTACGAGCAGTACTTC,CAWSVVRYEQYF
TRBJ1-1,TRBD1,TRBV19,-,TGTGCCAGTAGTATACAGGGGGAGAACACTGAAGCTTTCTTT,CASSIQGENTEAFF
TRBJ2-3,TRBD1,TRBV7-9,-,TGTGCCAGCAGCCCCGGGACAGGGGGTACAGATACGCAGTATTTT,CASSPGTGGTDTQYF
TRBJ1-2,-,TRBV7-8,-,TGTGCCAGCAGCTTAGACAGGGTGATCTATGGCTACACCTTC,CASSLDRVIYGYTF
TRBJ1-2,TRBD1,TRBV4-1,-,TGCGCCAGCAGCCAACCTACAGGGGGGCTCTATGGCTACACCTTC,CASSQPTGGLYGYTF
TRBJ1-2,TRBD1,TRBV13,-,TGTGCCAGCAGCTTATTGCGGGGGGGGACAGCATCCTTGATTAACTATGGCTACACCTTC,CASSLLRGGTASLINYGYTF
TRBJ2-1,-,TRBV21-1,-,TGTGCCAGCAGCAAACCTGAGGACAGGGACCTTCACCACGGGCTCCACTACAATGAGCAGTTCTTC,CASSKPEDRDLHHGLHYNEQFF
TRBJ2-2,TRBD1,TRBV7-9,-,TGTGCCAGCAGCTCCCCGGGACAGGGTCTCACCGGGGAGCTGTTTTTT,CASSSPGQGLTGELFF
TRBJ1-1,-,TRBV5-1,-,TGCGCCAGCAGCTTGGTTGAGGGAATCAACACTGAAGCTTTCTTT,CASSLVEGINTEAFF
TRBJ1-5,-,TRBV6-1,-,TGTGCCACCGGGGAGAACAATCAGCCCCAGCATTTT,CATGENNQPQHF
TRBJ2-3,-,TRBV7-6,few,TGTGCCAGCGCCGCACAGGGAGAGGGCACAGATACGCAGTATTTT,CASAAQGEGTDTQYF
TRBJ1-1,-,TRBV4-3,-,TGCGCCAGCAGCCAAGGATCGGGAATCGGTTCCACTGAAGCTTTCTTT,CASSQGSGIGSTEAFF
TRBJ2-1,-,TRBV28,-,TGTGCCAGCACCCTCAGGGGGGCGCCCCGCAATGAGCAGTTCTTC,CASTLRGAPRNEQFF
TRBJ2-2,-,TRBV4-1,-,TGCGCCAGCAGCCAATTGGACTTAGTCCAAGCCGGGGAGCTGTTTTTT,CASSQLDLVQAGELFF
TRBJ2-6,-,TRBV7-2,-,TGTGCCAGCAGCTTAATCCTATCTGGGGCCAACGTCCTGACTTTC,CASSLILSGANVLTF
TRBJ2-1,TRBD1,TRBV11-2,-,TGTGCCAGCAGCTTAGATTCCCTTCGACAGGGGGTCTACAATGAGCAGTTCTTC,CASSLDSLRQGVYNEQFF
TRBJ2-2,TRBD2,TRBV7-2,-,TGTGCCAGCAGCTTAGAGATCCTAGCGGGGGGGCTGTCCGGGGAGCTGTTTTTT,CASSLEILAGGLSGELFF
TRBJ2-5,-,TRBV19,-,TGTGCCAGTAACGGACAGTCACAAGAGACCCAGTACTTC,CASNGQSQETQYF
TRBJ2-7,TRBD1,TRBV7-9,-,TGTGCCACCACGGGACAGGGTTTCTACGAGCAGTACTTC,CATTGQGFYEQYF
TRBJ2-7,-,TRBV27,-,TGTGCCAGCCAAGACATGTCCTACGAGCAGTACTTC,CASQDMSYEQYF
TRBJ1-4,-,TRBV7-8,-,TGTGCCAGCAGGAAAACTTCAGGGGCAACTAATGAAAAACTGTTTTTT,CASRKTSGATNEKLFF
TRBJ1-5,TRBD1,TRBV9,-,TGTGCCAGCAGCGCAACACAGGGGACCCAGCCCCAGCATTTT,CASSATQGTQPQHF
TRBJ2-3,-,TRBV7-8,-,TGTGCCAGCAGCTCTCCCGGGAGCACAGATACGCAGTATTTT,CASSSPGSTDTQYF
TRBJ2-2,TRBD2,TRBV7-2,-,TGTGCCAGCAGCTTAGTTCTAGCGGGGGGTGAAACCGGGGAGCTGTTTTTT,CASSLVLAGGETGELFF
TRBJ1-1,TRBD1,TRBV13,-,TGTGCCAGTTTACAGGGGAGGATCCCTGAAGCTTTCTTT,CASLQGRIPEAFF
TRBJ2-2,-,TRBV11-3,few,TGTGCCAGCAGCTCCCATCAAAGGGGGACCGGGGAGCTGTTTTTT,CASSSHQRGTGELFF
TRBJ2-7,TRBD2,TRBV18,-,TGTGCCAGCTCACCGGGACTAGCGGGGGGGTACGAGCAGTACTTC,CASSPGLAGGYEQYF
TRBJ1-2,-,TRBV10-3,-,TGTGCCATCACCCAGGCAGGGAACTATGGCTACACCTTC,CAITQAGNYGYTF
TRBJ2-7,-,TRBV7-9,-,TGTGCCAGCAGCTCCGACAGGCAGGTTACCTACGAGCAGTACTTC,CASSSDRQVTYEQYF
TRBJ1-1,-,TRBV18,-,TGTGCCAGCTCACCAGGACAGTTTAACACTGAAGCTTTCTTT,CASSPGQFNTEAFF
TRBJ1-2,-,TRBV5-1,-,TGCGCCAGCAGCTCGGGAGAGGGCTCTGGCTACACCTTC,CASSSGEGSGYTF
TRBJ1-6,TRBD1,TRBV9,-,TGTGCCAGCAGCGTAACGTTCCAGGGGGGAATTAATTCACCCCTCCACTTT,CASSVTFQGGINSPLHF
TRBJ1-3,-,TRBV9,few,TGTGCCAGCAGTGTTAACACAGGGCTCTCTGGAAACACCATATATTTT,CASSVNTGLSGNTIYF
TRBJ2-5,TRBD2,TRBV6-4,-,TGTGCCAGCAGTGAGCTAGCGGGGGGCGGTCCGGAGACCCAGTACTTC,CASSELAGGGPETQYF
TRBJ1-6,-,TRBV21-1,-,TGTGCCAGCAGCCCATCATACAGGGGAGATAATTCACCCCTCCACTTT,CASSPSYRGDNSPLHF
TRBJ1-2,-,TRBV27,-,TGTGCCAGCAGTTTATTTCCCAATACAGGGGGCTACACCTTC,CASSLFPNTGGYTF
TRBJ2-7,-,TRBV19,once,TGTGCCAGTAGTATAGGGGAGGCGTCCTACGAGCAGTACTTC,CASSIGEASYEQYF
TRBJ2-7,TRBD1,TRBV5-4,-,TGTGCCAGCAGCTTGGGAGCGTTCGGACAGGGCGGCGAGCAGTACTTC,CASSLGAFGQGGEQYF
TRBJ2-7,-,TRBV28,-,TGTGCCAGCTCGTCACAAGGGGGGGGTAATTACGAGCAGTACTTC,CASSSQGGGNYEQYF
TRBJ1-2,-,TRBV6-1,-,TGTGCCAGCAGTGAATTTTCGGGGTACTACACCTTC,CASSEFSGYYTF
TRBJ2-7,-,TRBV14,-,TGTGCCAGCAGCCAAGGTCAGATCCTGTCCTACGAGCAGTACTTC,CASSQGQILSYEQYF
TRBJ1-6,-,TRBV5-1,-,TGCGCCAGCAGCTTGGACGGGAATTCACCCCTCCACTTT,CASSLDGNSPLHF
TRBJ2-7,TRBD1,TRBV5-1,-,TGCGCCAGCAGCGTGGGACAGGGGGCGACGGGCGAGCAGTACTTC,CASSVGQGATGEQYF
TRBJ2-1,TRBD2,TRBV12-5,few,TGTGCTAGTGGCCCGAGCGGGGGAATGGGGGGCAATGAGCAGTTCTTC,CASGPSGGMGGNEQFF
TRBJ1-4,-,TRBV5-6,few,TGTGCCAGCAGCTTGGCTACTAATGAAAAACTGTTTTTT,CASSLATNEKLFF